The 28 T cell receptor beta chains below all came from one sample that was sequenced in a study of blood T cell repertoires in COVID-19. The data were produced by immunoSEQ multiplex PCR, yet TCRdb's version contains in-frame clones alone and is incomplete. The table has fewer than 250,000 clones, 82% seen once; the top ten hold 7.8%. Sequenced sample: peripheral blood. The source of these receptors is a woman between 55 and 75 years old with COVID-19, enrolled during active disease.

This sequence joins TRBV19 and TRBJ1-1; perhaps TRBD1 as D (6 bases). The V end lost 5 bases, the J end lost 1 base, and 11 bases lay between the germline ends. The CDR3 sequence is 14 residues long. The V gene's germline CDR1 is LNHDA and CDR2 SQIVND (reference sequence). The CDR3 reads CASSFRTENTEAFF. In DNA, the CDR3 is TGTGCCAGTAGTTTTCGGACAGAGAACACTGAAGCTTTCTTT.

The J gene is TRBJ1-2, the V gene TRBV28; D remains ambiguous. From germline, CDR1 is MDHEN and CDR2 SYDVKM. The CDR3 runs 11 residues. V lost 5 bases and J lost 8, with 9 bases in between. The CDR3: CASSPLLGYTF. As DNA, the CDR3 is TGTGCCAGCAGTCCCCTGTTGGGCTACACCTTC.

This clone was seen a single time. The CDR3 spells CASSRDTEETQYF. The CDR3 DNA sequence: TGTGCCAGCAGCAGGGACACGGAAGAGACCCAGTACTTC. The chain employs TRBV5-4 and TRBJ2-5; D is perhaps TRBD1 (6 bases). The CDR3 has 13 residues. Germline V gene sequence: CDR1 SGHNT, CDR2 YYREEE (reference sequence). Between the trimmed V and J ends, which lost 4 bases and 3 bases, there was a span of 10 bases.

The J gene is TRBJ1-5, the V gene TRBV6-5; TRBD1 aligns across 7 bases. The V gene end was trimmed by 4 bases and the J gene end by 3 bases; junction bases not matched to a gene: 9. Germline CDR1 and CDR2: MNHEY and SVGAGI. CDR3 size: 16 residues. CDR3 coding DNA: TGTGCCAGCAGTTCCACCCAGACAGGGCCCAATCAGCCCCAGCATTTT. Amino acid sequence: CASSSTQTGPNQPQHF.

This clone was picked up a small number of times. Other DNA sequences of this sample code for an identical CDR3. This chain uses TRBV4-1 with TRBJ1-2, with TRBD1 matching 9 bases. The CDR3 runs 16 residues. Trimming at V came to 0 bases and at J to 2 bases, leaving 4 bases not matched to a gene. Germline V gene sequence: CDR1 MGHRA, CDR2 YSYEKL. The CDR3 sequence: CASSQDRDRANYGYTF. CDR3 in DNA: TGCGCCAGCAGCCAAGATCGGGACAGGGCAAACTATGGCTACACCTTC.

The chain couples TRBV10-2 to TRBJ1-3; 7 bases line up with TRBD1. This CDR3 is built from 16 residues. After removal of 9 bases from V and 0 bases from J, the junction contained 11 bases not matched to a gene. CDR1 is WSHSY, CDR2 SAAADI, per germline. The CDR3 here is CASTGASPHSGNTIYF. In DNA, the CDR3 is TGCGCCAGTACAGGGGCATCGCCCCACTCTGGAAACACCATATATTTT.

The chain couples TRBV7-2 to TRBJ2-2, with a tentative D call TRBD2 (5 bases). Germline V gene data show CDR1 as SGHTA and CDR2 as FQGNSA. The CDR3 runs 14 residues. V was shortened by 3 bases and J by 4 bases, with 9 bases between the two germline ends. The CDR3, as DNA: TGTGCCAGCAGCTTCGGACGGGGCACCGGGGAGCTGTTTTTT. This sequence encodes CASSFGRGTGELFF.

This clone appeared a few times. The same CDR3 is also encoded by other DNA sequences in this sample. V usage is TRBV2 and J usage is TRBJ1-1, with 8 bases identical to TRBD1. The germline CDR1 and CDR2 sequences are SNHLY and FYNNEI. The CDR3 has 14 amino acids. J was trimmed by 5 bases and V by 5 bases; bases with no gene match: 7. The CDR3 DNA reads TGTGCCAGCAGTAAAGGACAGGGTGGGACTGAAGCTTTCTTT. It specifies CASSKGQGGTEAFF. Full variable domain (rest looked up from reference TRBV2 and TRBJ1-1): EPEVTQTPSHQVTQMGQEVILRCVPISNHLYFYWYRQILGQKVEFLVSFYNNEISEKSEIFDDQFSVERPDGSNFTLKIRSTKLEDSAMYFCASSKGQGGTEAFFGQGTRLTVV.

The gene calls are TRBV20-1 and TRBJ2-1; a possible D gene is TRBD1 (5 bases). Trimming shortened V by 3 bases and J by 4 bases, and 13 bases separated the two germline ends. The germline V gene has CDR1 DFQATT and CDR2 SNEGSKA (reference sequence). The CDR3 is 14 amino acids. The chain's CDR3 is CSASFGAKYNEQFF. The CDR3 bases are TGCAGTGCTAGTTTTGGGGCAAAGTACAATGAGCAGTTCTTC.

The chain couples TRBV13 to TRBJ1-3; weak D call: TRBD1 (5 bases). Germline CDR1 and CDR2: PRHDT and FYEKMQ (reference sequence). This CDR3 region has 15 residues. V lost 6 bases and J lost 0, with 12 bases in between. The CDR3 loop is CASSLTDPSGNTIYF. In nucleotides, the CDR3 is TGTGCCAGCAGTTTGACAGATCCCTCTGGAAACACCATATATTTT.

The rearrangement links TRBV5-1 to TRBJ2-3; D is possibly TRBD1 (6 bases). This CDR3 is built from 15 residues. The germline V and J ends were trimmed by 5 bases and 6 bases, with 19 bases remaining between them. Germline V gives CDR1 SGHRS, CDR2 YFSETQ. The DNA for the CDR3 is TGCGCCAGCAGTTGGGGGCGGATTGGCCGGGATACGCAGTATTTT. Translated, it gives CASSWGRIGRDTQYF.

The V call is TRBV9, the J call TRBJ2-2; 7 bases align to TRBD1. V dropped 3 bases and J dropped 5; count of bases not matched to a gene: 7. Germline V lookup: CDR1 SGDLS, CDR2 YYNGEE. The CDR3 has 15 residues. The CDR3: CASSEGARITGELFF. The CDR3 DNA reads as TGTGCCAGCAGCGAGGGGGCGCGGATAACCGGGGAGCTGTTTTTT.

For the CDR3, the DNA is TGTGCCAGCTCCTCGCCGGTTGGGGAGAGCTCCTACAATGAGCAGTTCTTC. Translation gives CASSSPVGESSYNEQFF. The genes are TRBV7-3 and TRBJ2-1; D possibly corresponds to TRBD2 (5 bases). The CDR3 totals 17 residues. CDR1 and CDR2 from the germline V gene are SGHTA and FQGTGA. V was clipped by 8 bases and J by 0 bases, with 20 bases between them.

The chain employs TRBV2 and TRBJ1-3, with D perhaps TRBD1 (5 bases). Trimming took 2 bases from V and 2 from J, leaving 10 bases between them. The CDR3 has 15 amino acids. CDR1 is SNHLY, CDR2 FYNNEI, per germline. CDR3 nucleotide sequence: TGTGCCAGCAGTGAATCCAGGGCCCCTGGAAACACCATATATTTT. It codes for CASSESRAPGNTIYF.

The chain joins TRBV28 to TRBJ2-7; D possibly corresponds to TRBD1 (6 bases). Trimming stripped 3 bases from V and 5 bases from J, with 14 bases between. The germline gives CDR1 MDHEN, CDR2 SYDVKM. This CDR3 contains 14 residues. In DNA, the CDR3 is TGTGCCAGCAGTTTTTGGCAGGGGATCCACGAGCAGTACTTC. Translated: CASSFWQGIHEQYF.

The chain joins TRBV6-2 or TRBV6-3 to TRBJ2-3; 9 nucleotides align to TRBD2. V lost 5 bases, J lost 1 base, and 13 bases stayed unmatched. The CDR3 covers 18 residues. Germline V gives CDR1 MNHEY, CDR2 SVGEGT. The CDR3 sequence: CASSPLTSGGPRTDTQYF. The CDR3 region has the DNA TGTGCCAGCAGTCCCCTGACTAGCGGAGGGCCCCGCACAGATACGCAGTATTTT.

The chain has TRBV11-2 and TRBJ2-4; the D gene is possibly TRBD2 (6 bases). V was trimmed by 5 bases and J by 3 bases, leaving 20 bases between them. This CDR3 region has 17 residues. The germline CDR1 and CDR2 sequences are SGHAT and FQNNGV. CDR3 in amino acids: CASSPPGGVRLKNIQYF. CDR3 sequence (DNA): TGTGCCAGCAGCCCCCCCGGGGGAGTTCGACTCAAAAACATTCAGTACTTC.

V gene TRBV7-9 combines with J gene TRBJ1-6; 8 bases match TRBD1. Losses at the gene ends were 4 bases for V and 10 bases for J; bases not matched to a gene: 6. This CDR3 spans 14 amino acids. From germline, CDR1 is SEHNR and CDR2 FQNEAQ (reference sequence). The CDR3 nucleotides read TGTGCCAGCAGCTCAGACAGGGGCGAATCACCCCTCCACTTT. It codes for CASSSDRGESPLHF.

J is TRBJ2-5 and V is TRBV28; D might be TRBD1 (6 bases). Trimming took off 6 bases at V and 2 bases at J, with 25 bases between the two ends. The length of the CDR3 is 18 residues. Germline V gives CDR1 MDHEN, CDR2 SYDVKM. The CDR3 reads CASRGITYDRKLQETQYF. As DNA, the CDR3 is TGTGCCAGCAGAGGAATTACTTATGACAGGAAATTACAAGAGACCCAGTACTTC.

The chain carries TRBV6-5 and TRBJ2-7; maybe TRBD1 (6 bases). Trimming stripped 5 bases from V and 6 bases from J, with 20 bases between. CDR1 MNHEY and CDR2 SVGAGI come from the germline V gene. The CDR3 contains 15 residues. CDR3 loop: CASSNARNRVGEQYF. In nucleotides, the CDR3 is TGTGCCAGCAGTAACGCCCGAAACAGGGTCGGCGAGCAGTACTTC.

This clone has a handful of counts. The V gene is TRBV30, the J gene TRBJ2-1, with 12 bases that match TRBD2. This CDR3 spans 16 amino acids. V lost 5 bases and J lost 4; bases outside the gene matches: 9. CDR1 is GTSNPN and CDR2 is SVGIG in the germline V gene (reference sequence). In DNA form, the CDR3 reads TGTGCCTGGGCCATTCCTAGCGGGAGGGGTTACAATGAGCAGTTCTTC. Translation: CAWAIPSGRGYNEQFF.

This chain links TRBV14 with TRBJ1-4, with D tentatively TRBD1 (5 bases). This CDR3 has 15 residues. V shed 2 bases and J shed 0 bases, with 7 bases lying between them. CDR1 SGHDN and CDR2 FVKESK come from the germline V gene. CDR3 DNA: TGTGCCAGCAGCCAAACAGGCGCAACTAATGAAAAACTGTTTTTT. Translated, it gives CASSQTGATNEKLFF.

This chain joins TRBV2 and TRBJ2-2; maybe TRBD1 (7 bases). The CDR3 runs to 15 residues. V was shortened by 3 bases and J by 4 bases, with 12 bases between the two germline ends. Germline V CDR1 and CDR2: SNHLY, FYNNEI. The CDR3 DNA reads TGTGCCAGCAGTGAGACAGGGCGGGGCACCGGGGAGCTGTTTTTT. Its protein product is CASSETGRGTGELFF.

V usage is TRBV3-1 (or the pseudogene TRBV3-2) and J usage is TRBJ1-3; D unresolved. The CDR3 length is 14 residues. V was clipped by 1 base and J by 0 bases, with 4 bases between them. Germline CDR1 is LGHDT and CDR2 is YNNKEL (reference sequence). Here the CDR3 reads CASSQAYSGNTIYF. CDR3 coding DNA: TGTGCCAGCAGCCAAGCCTACTCTGGAAACACCATATATTTT.

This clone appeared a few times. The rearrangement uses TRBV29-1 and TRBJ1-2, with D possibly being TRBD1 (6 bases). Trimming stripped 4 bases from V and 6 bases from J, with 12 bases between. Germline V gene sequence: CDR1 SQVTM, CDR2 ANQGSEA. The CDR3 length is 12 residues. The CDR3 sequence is CSVGGQGNGYTF. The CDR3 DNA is TGCAGCGTTGGAGGTCAGGGGAATGGCTACACCTTC.

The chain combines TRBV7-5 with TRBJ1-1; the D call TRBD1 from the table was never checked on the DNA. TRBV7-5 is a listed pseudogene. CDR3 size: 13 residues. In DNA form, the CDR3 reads TGTGCCAGAAGCCCAGATTTAAACACTGAAGCTTTCTTT. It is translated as CARSPDLNTEAFF.

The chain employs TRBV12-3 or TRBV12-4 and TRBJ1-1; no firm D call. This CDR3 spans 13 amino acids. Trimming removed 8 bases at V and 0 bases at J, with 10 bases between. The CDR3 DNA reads TGTGCCAGCGACTACCGTTTGAACACTGAAGCTTTCTTT. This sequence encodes CASDYRLNTEAFF.

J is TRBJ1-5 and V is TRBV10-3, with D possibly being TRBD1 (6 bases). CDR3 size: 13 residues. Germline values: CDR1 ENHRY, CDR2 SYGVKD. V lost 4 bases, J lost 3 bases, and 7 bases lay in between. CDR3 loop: CAISGGPNQPQHF. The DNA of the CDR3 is TGTGCCATCAGTGGGGGGCCCAATCAGCCCCAGCATTTT.